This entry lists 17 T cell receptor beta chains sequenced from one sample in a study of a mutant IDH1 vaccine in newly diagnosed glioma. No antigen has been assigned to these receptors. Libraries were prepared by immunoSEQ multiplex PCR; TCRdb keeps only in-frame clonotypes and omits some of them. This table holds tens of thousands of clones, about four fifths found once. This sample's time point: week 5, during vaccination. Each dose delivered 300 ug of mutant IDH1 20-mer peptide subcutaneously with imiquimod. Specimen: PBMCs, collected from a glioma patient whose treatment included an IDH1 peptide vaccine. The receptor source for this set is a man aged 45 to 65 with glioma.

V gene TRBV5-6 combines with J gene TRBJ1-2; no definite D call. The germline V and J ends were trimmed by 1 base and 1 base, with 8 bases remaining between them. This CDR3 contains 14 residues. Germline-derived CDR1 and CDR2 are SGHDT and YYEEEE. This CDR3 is CASSLNGFNYGYTF. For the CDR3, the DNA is TGTGCCAGCAGCTTGAATGGCTTTAACTATGGCTACACCTTC.

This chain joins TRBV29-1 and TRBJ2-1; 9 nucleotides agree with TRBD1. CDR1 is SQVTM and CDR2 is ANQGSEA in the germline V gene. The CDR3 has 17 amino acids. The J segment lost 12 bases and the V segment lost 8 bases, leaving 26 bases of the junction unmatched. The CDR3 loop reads CSSTWDRDSSGGFRQFF. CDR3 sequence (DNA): TGCAGCTCCACCTGGGACAGGGACTCCAGTGGTGGTTTTCGGCAGTTCTTC.

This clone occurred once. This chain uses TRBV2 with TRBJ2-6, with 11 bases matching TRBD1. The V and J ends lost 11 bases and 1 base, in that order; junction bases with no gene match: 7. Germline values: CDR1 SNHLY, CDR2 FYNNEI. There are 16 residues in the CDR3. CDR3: CAGGQGASSGANVLTF. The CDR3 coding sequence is TGTGCCGGTGGACAGGGGGCTTCTTCTGGGGCCAACGTCCTGACTTTC.

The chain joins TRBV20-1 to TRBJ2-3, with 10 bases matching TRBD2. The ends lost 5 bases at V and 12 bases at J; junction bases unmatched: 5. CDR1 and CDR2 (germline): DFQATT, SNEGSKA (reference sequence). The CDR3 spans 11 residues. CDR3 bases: TGCAGTGCTCCACTAGCGGGAATCCAGTATTTT. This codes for CSAPLAGIQYF.

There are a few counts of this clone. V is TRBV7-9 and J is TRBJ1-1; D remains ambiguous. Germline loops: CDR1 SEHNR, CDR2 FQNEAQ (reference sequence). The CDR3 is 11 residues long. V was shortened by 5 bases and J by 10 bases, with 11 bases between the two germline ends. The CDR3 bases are TGTGCCAGCAGCCTGGGTCTAGGAGCTTTCTTT. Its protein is CASSLGLGAFF.

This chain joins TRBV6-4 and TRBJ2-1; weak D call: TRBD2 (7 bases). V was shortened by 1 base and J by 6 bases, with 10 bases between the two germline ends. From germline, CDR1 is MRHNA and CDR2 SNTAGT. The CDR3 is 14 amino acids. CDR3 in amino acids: CASSDLGGGNEQFF. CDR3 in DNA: TGTGCCAGCAGTGACTTAGGGGGGGGCAATGAGCAGTTCTTC.

The CDR3 region is CASSVMGANTGELFF. The CDR3, as DNA: TGTGCCAGCAGCGTAATGGGGGCGAACACCGGGGAGCTGTTTTTT. The V call is TRBV9, the J call TRBJ2-2; the D call may be TRBD1 or TRBD2 (5 bases each). The germline V gene encodes CDR1 SGDLS and CDR2 YYNGEE. The CDR3 covers 15 residues. Trimming removed 1 base from V and 0 bases from J, with 7 bases in between.

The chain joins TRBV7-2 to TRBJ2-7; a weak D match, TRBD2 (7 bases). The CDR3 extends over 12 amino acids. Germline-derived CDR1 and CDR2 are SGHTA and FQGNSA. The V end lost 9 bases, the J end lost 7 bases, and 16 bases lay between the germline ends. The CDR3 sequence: CASHGGPGEQYF. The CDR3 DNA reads TGTGCCAGTCACGGGGGGCCAGGGGAGCAGTACTTC.

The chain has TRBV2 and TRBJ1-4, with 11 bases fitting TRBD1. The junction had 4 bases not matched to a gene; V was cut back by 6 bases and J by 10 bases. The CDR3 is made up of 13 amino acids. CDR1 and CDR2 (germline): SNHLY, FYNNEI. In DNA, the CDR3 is TGTGCCAGCAGCGGACAGGGGGCTGGAAAACTGTTTTTT. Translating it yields CASSGQGAGKLFF.

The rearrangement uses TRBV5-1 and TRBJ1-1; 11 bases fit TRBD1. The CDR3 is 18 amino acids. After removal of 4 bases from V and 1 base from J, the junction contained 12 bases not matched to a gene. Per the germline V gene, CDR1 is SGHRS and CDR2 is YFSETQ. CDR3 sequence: CASSPPMGQGVGNTEAFF. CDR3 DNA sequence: TGCGCCAGCAGCCCCCCGATGGGACAGGGGGTGGGGAACACTGAAGCTTTCTTT.

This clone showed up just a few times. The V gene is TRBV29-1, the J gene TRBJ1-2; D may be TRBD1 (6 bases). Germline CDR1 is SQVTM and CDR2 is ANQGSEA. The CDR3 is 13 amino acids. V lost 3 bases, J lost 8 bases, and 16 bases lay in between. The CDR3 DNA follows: TGCAGCGTTGAGGGGGGCCGATCGACGGGCTACACCTTC. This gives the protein CSVEGGRSTGYTF.

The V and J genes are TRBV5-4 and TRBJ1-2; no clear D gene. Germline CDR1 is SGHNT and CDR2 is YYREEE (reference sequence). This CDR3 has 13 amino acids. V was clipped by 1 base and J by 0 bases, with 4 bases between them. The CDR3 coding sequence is TGTGCCAGCAGCTTGTTTGCTAACTATGGCTACACCTTC. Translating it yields CASSLFANYGYTF.

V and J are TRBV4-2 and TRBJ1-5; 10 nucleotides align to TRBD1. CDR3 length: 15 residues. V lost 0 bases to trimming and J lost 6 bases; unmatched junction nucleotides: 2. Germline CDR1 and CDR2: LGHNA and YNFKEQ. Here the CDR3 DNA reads TGTGCCAGCAGCCAAGAGGGACAGGGGTTTCAGCCCCAGCATTTT. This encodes CASSQEGQGFQPQHF.

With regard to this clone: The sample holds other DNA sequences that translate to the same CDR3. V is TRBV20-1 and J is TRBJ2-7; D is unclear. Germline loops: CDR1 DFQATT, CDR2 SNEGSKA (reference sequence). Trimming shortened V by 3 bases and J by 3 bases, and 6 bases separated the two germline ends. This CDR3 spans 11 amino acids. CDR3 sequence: CSASPSYEQYF. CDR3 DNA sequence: TGCAGTGCTAGTCCCAGCTACGAGCAGTACTTC.

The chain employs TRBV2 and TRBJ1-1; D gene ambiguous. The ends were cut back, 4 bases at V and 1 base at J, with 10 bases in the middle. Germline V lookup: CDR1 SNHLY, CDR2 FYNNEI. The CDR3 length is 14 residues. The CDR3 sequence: CASSGELGNTEAFF. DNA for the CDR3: TGTGCCAGCAGTGGGGAGCTAGGGAACACTGAAGCTTTCTTT.

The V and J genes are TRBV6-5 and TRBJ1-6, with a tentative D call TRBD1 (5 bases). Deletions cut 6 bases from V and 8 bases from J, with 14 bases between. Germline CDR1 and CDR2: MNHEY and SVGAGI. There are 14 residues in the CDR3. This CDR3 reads CASSPGAEYSPLHF. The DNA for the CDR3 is TGTGCCAGCAGCCCTGGGGCGGAATATTCACCCCTCCACTTT.

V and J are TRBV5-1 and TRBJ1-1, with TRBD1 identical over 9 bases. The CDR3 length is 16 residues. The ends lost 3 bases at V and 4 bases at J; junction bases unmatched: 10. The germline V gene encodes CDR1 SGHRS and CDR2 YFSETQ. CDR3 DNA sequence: TGCGCCAGCAGCTGGGGAAATCGGGACAGGGTCACTGAAGCTTTCTTT. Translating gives CASSWGNRDRVTEAFF.